This is a list of T cell receptor beta chains from one sample in a study of neurological immune-mediated disorders. One entry per CDR3 protein, called by TCRdb with MiXCR from the 5' RACE reads. The sample yields about 79,000 distinct CDR3 sequences, 13% to 15% seen once. Sequencing input: PBMCs. The receptors derive from a woman aged 50 to 65 in good health. The CDR3 runs from the conserved cysteine through the conserved F or W. The D gene is left open where the match is weak. For some rows the clone size is stated as once, few or many, or as a class when expanded; others skip it.

TRBV5-1	TRBD1	many	TRBJ1-2	CASSLVGQGADYGYTF	TGCGCCAGCAGCCTAGTCGGACAGGGCGCTGACTATGGCTACACCTTC
TRBV5-1	.	many	TRBJ1-3	CASSLGRNPLTGNTIYF	TGCGCCAGCAGCTTGGGGAGAAATCCTCTTACTGGAAACACCATATATTTT
TRBV28	TRBD2	many	TRBJ2-2	CASNRLPWGGTNDGGELFF	TGTGCCAGCAACAGACTCCCCTGGGGGGGAACAAATGATGGCGGGGAGCTGTTTTTT
TRBV5-5	TRBD1	many	TRBJ2-5	CASSWRGQGSYQETQYF	TGTGCCAGCAGCTGGAGGGGACAGGGATCGTACCAAGAGACCCAGTACTTC
TRBV28	TRBD2	many	TRBJ2-1	CASRSGGAYNEQFF	TGTGCCAGCAGAAGCGGGGGGGCCTACAATGAGCAGTTCTTC
TRBV20-1	.	many	TRBJ1-5	CSAIGGGESWNQPQHF	TGCAGTGCTATAGGGGGGGGGGAGAGTTGGAATCAGCCCCAGCATTTT
TRBV7-2	.	many	TRBJ1-1	CASSLGVAVPKAFF	TGTGCCAGCAGCTTAGGTGTGGCAGTGCCAAAAGCTTTCTTT
TRBV5-1	.	many	TRBJ2-5	CASSLRGLETQYF	TGCGCCAGCAGCTTGAGGGGTTTAGAGACCCAGTACTTC
TRBV7-2	.	many	TRBJ2-3	CASSPMGADTQYF	TGTGCCAGCAGCCCAATGGGGGCAGATACGCAGTATTTT
TRBV5-6	.	many	TRBJ2-3	CASSLVADTQYF	TGTGCCAGCTCCTTGGTGGCAGATACGCAGTATTTT
TRBV3-1	.	.	TRBJ1-5	CASSLGVKPQHF	TGTGCCAGCAGCCTCGGTGTTAAGCCCCAGCATTTT
TRBV7-2	TRBD2	many	TRBJ2-3	CASSDIAGTGPTTSTDTQYF	TGTGCCAGCAGCGACATAGCGGGGACCGGCCCTACGACGAGCACAGATACGCAGTATTTT
TRBV12-3/TRBV12-4	TRBD1	many	TRBJ2-5	CASGGQAETQYF	TGTGCCAGCGGGGGACAGGCCGAGACCCAGTACTTC
TRBV15	.	many	TRBJ2-7	CATTPGHRGVYEQYF	TGTGCCACCACACCGGGACATCGGGGGGTTTACGAGCAGTACTTC
TRBV10-3	.	few	TRBJ2-3	CAISEVSADTQYF	TGTGCCATCAGTGAAGTCTCAGCAGATACGCAGTATTTT
TRBV27	TRBD1	.	TRBJ2-5	CASRTQRGQLQETQYF	TGTGCCAGCAGAACTCAACGGGGACAGCTCCAAGAGACCCAGTACTTC
TRBV5-1	.	many	TRBJ1-1	CASSQPTNTEAFF	TGCGCCAGCAGCCAACCTACGAACACTGAAGCTTTCTTT
TRBV5-1	TRBD1	.	TRBJ2-2	CASSSGTGAVAGELFF	TGCGCCAGCAGCTCCGGGACAGGGGCGGTCGCCGGGGAGCTGTTTTTT
TRBV7-2	.	many	TRBJ2-7	CASSLDRDRRQYF	TGTGCCAGCAGCTTAGATAGGGACCGGAGGCAGTACTTC
TRBV6-5	.	many	TRBJ2-1	CASSYSNFGQFF	TGTGCCAGCAGTTACTCGAACTTTGGGCAGTTCTTC
TRBV5-1	TRBD2	medium-sized	TRBJ2-1	CASRERTSGYNEQFF	TGCGCCAGCAGAGAGAGGACTAGCGGTTACAATGAGCAGTTCTTC
TRBV25-1	.	.	TRBJ1-6	CASSQGGVASPLHF	TGTGCCAGCAGTCAGGGAGGGGTGGCTTCACCCCTCCACTTT
TRBV5-1	.	many	TRBJ1-1	CASSLGVEAFF	TGCGCCAGCAGCTTGGGGGTTGAAGCTTTCTTT
TRBV7-2	.	many	TRBJ2-3	CASTREIEDTQYF	TGTGCCAGCACTCGGGAAATAGAGGATACGCAGTATTTT
TRBV9	TRBD2	many	TRBJ2-6	CASSLAGQSSGANVLTF	TGTGCCAGCAGCCTAGCGGGCCAGAGCTCTGGGGCCAACGTCCTGACTTTC
TRBV27	TRBD1	many	TRBJ2-7	CARRQGHSYEQYF	TGTGCCCGCCGACAGGGCCACTCCTACGAGCAGTACTTC
TRBV7-2	.	few	TRBJ2-7	CASTAGGSYEQYF	TGTGCCAGCACCGCGGGCGGATCCTACGAGCAGTACTTC
TRBV28	TRBD1	many	TRBJ1-1	CASSSGQASVFLQAFF	TGTGCCAGCAGTTCCGGACAGGCGAGCGTGTTCCTCCAAGCTTTCTTT
TRBV5-1	.	many	TRBJ2-4	CASSLTGAQNIQYF	TGCGCCAGCAGCTTAACAGGAGCCCAAAACATTCAGTACTTC
TRBV5-1	.	many	TRBJ1-2	CASSLVVGNYGYTF	TGCGCCAGCAGCTTGGTAGTGGGAAACTATGGCTACACCTTC
TRBV5-1	.	.	TRBJ2-7	CASSMSSGAISYEQYF	TGCGCCAGCAGTATGTCGTCGGGAGCAATCTCCTACGAGCAGTACTTC
TRBV5-1	.	many	TRBJ2-5	CASSGQSPKETQYF	TGCGCCAGCAGCGGACAGAGCCCTAAAGAGACCCAGTACTTC
TRBV11-2	TRBD1	.	TRBJ2-3	CASRPGQGSTDTQYF	TGTGCCAGCAGACCCGGACAGGGTAGCACAGATACGCAGTATTTT
TRBV5-1	.	many	TRBJ2-3	CASSRELARDTQYF	TGCGCCAGCAGCCGGGAACTCGCGAGGGATACGCAGTATTTT
TRBV18	.	many	TRBJ1-3	CASSPVTNSGNTIYF	TGTGCCAGCTCACCAGTGACAAACTCTGGAAACACCATATATTTT
TRBV7-9	TRBD2	many	TRBJ2-1	CASSFEIQRGAGNEQFF	TGTGCCAGCAGCTTCGAGATACAGCGGGGGGCCGGGAATGAGCAGTTCTTC
TRBV5-1	TRBD1	once	TRBJ1-1	CASSLQGHTEAFF	TGCGCCAGCAGCTTACAGGGGCACACTGAAGCTTTCTTT
TRBV5-1	.	many	TRBJ1-1	CASSITGSTEAFF	TGCGCCAGCAGCATCACAGGGTCCACTGAAGCTTTCTTT
TRBV18	.	.	TRBJ1-3	CASSAQVAIISGNTIYF	TGTGCCAGCTCAGCACAGGTGGCGATAATCTCTGGAAACACCATATATTTT
TRBV12-3/TRBV12-4	TRBD2	many	TRBJ2-1	CASKPGLAGGEQFF	TGTGCCAGCAAACCGGGACTAGCGGGGGGTGAGCAGTTCTTC
TRBV20-1	.	many	TRBJ1-2	CSARDRVTNYGYTF	TGCAGTGCTAGAGATAGGGTGACTAACTATGGCTACACCTTC
TRBV7-9	.	.	TRBJ1-2	CASSIDSPYYGYTF	TGTGCCAGCAGCATCGACAGTCCCTACTATGGCTACACCTTC
TRBV3-1	.	many	TRBJ2-3	CASSQSDRQYF	TGTGCCAGCAGCCAAAGTGACAGGCAGTATTTT
TRBV28	.	many	TRBJ1-5	CASSLASGRNQPQHF	TGTGCCAGCAGTTTAGCTTCCGGCCGCAATCAGCCCCAGCATTTT
TRBV5-1	TRBD2	many	TRBJ2-5	CASSQLADSVETQYF	TGCGCCAGCAGCCAACTAGCGGACTCGGTAGAGACCCAGTACTTC
TRBV12-3/TRBV12-4	.	many	TRBJ1-1	CASSFGAGNTEAFF	TGTGCCAGCAGTTTTGGGGCAGGGAACACTGAAGCTTTCTTT
TRBV11-2	TRBD2	many	TRBJ2-3	CASRSIKRTSGSMNTQYF	TGTGCCAGCAGATCCATTAAAAGGACTAGCGGGAGTATGAATACGCAGTATTTT
TRBV15	.	.	TRBJ2-2	CATSRVTPGELFF	TGTGCCACCAGCAGAGTTACCCCCGGGGAGCTGTTTTTT
TRBV20-1	TRBD2	many	TRBJ2-2	CSASSSGGAGTGELFF	TGCAGTGCTAGTTCTAGCGGGGGGGCAGGGACCGGGGAGCTGTTTTTT
TRBV6-5	.	many	TRBJ2-3	CASSYQASTTDTQYF	TGTGCCAGCAGTTATCAAGCTAGCACGACAGATACGCAGTATTTT
TRBV6-5	.	many	TRBJ2-2	CASSYSFQTGELFF	TGTGCCAGCAGTTACTCGTTCCAAACCGGGGAGCTGTTTTTT
TRBV6-1	TRBD1	many	TRBJ2-7	CASTTRTGGRHEQYF	TGTGCCAGCACGACCCGGACAGGGGGGCGCCACGAGCAGTACTTC
TRBV5-1	TRBD2	many	TRBJ2-3	CASSLDPGGPTDTQYF	TGCGCCAGCAGCTTGGACCCGGGGGGACCCACAGATACGCAGTATTTT
TRBV20-1	TRBD2	many	TRBJ2-5	CSARIPGLKETQYF	TGCAGTGCTAGAATCCCGGGACTAAAAGAGACCCAGTACTTC
TRBV7-9	.	many	TRBJ1-5	CASSQGGGGQPQHF	TGTGCCAGCAGCCAAGGGGGGGGGGGTCAGCCCCAGCATTTT
TRBV28	TRBD2	many	TRBJ2-7	CASSSLTSGRLYEQYF	TGTGCCAGCAGTTCCCTGACTAGCGGGAGGTTATACGAGCAGTACTTC
TRBV7-9	.	many	TRBJ2-7	CASSLGGGPPGSEQYF	TGTGCCAGCAGCTTAGGAGGCGGGCCTCCGGGCAGCGAGCAGTACTTC
TRBV5-1	TRBD1	.	TRBJ2-1	CASSSGEGASYNEQFF	TGCGCCAGCAGCTCCGGTGAGGGGGCTTCCTACAATGAGCAGTTCTTC